This TCR beta chain comes out of a study of PD-1 blockade in classical Hodgkin lymphoma. Study outcomes and limitations: Before treatment, complete responders showed about the same diversity as newly diagnosed patients. Baseline TCR diversity was reportedly lower in newly diagnosed patients than healthy donors. It was CD4+ TCR diversity, not CD8+, that rose significantly by C4D1.

CDR1 and CDR2 (germline): SGHRS, YFSETQ. The CDR3 has 14 residues. With 4 bases clipped from V and 1 base from J, the junction kept 2 bases outside the gene matches. After autologous stem cell transplantation all patients relapsed, and prior brentuximab vedotin exposure differed between cohorts. Best response was recorded as complete response, partial response or progressive disease. Clones were sequenced by immunoSEQ multiplex PCR, and TCRdb holds only the in-frame ones, with some missing. The sample has 130,000 to 150,000 clones, about 81% seen once; the top ten hold over 7.5%. About this clone itself: Its specificity is not known. Other DNA variants within this sample encode the same CDR3.

The sequences come from peripheral blood mononuclear cells (PBMCs), collected before the second cycle of nivolumab. The chain uses TRBV5-1 and TRBJ1-1; 9 positions agree with TRBD1. The receptor comes from a human donor with classical Hodgkin lymphoma. CDR3 amino acids: CASSPGQGNTEAFF. Written as DNA, the CDR3 is TGCGCCAGCAGCCCGGGACAGGGGAACACTGAAGCTTTCTTT.